The T cell receptor beta chain described here comes from a study of blood T cell repertoires in COVID-19 (dated by TCRdb to about 2020). The study in broad terms: Samples covering the acute and convalescent phases of COVID-19 were provided by collaborators in the United States, Italy and Spain. The material from the prospective study consisted of cDNA or gDNA derived from T cells, B-cell-depleted T cells, or PBMCs. Subjects who had been exposed to COVID-19, were actively infected with it, or had recovered from it provided the deeply sampled blood TCRbeta repertoires that made up the dataset. The repertoires were released in a freely available public database meant as a resource for research on the immune response to SARS-CoV-2. The samples were drawn from two sources: the first 160 participants of the ongoing ImmuneRACE study, and 950 to 1,500 subjects contributed by 6 global collaborators. Nearly every sample came with metadata listing a de-identified subject ID, COVID-19 status, age in years and sex. Where HLA class I and class II types were available, the types were taken from metadata supplied by the sample provider, not from assay-based typing. The paper's findings and limits, for the study overall: The amount of clinical and demographic metadata varied by source and participant and was provided uncurated.

The collaborating institutions used their own protocols to collect whole blood in K2EDTA tubes. Collaborator samples were shipped for TCRbeta analysis as frozen whole blood, isolated PBMCs, or DNA extracted from either sample type. TCRbeta CDR3 regions were amplified from genomic DNA using the immunoSEQ Assay, a bias-controlled multiplex PCR. The authors' analysis ran thus. The number of nucleated cells in each sample was estimated by amplification of reference gene primers within the assay. To quantify the absolute abundance of each unique TCRbeta CDR3 rearrangement, sequence reads were collapsed and filtered. For each sample, productive Simpson clonality was calculated as the square root of Simpson's diversity index across productive rearrangements. Drawn from immuneACCESS, this table holds only the in-frame rearrangements with V and J called that TCRdb kept. Clones are partly lost; checked studies trace under half to an unresolved V gene and leave the rest unexplained. V and J calls and clone size are those listed in that table; D and trimming were worked out from the DNA. This sample gives roughly 120,000 clones in total; 55% to 75% of them show up just once. About 0.85% of the sample is in the top ten clones.

In the case of this clone: It has no known antigen specificity. No clone much larger than this one lies a single base away; base qualities are absent.

V loses 4 bases at its end and J loses 12 bases; junction bases beyond the gene matches: 3. The germline V gene (reference sequence) gives CDR1 as SEHNR and CDR2 as FQNEAQ. The CDR3, from cysteine to phenylalanine, totals 11 residues. Just CDR3 DNA is preserved here, 33 bases in frame from base 1. Recombination linked TRBV7-9 to TRBJ2-7; TRBD2 fits 10 bases in the junction. The sample comprised peripheral blood. This TCR derives from a human donor with acute or convalescent COVID-19. The donor label of this sample is uncertain. CDR3 loop: CASSSGLALYF. In nucleotide form, the sequence is TGTGCCAGCAGCTCGGGACTAGCGCTGTACTTC.